Listed below are T cell receptor beta chains from one sample, sequenced in a study of T cells expressing NK-cell markers. For each CDR3 protein, TCRdb gives one entry from its re-call of the 5' RACE reads, without DNA. The sample spans fewer than 400,000 distinct CDR3 sequences; the ten largest clones claim around 11%. Sequencing input: blood T cells: a sorted CD56 or NKG2C T cell subset, CD4+ or CD8+ T cells, or bulk PBMC T cells (not recorded which). The receptors shown here come from a woman aged 50 to 65 in good health. Both conserved end residues are part of each CDR3.

v_gene,j_gene,CDR3aa
TRBV29-1,TRBJ1-1,CSVEGTVNTEAFF
TRBV28,TRBJ1-2,CASSTQGPLYGYTF
TRBV5-1,TRBJ2-3,CASSLVRGDTQYF
TRBV27,TRBJ2-1,CATSGTSYNEQFF
TRBV5-1,TRBJ2-4,CASSWDQTGAKNIQYF
TRBV20-1,TRBJ1-5,CSARGGQGGFGEPQHF
TRBV5-1,TRBJ2-7,CASSFSGSPGYEQYF
TRBV7-3,TRBJ1-1,CASSARGASVTEAFF
TRBV7-9,TRBJ2-5,CASSLPSGSLETQYF
TRBV24-1,TRBJ2-1,CATSRSGPLSNEQFF
TRBV9,TRBJ1-1,CASSLGARGSSSEAFF
TRBV27,TRBJ2-7,CASSFGEINYEQYF
TRBV7-2,TRBJ1-2,CASSLGGLGGYTF
TRBV10-3,TRBJ2-7,CAIRWDGSSYEQYF
TRBV24-1,TRBJ1-5,CATSDYRGDQPQHF
TRBV2,TRBJ2-3,CASSSGAELGTDTQYF
TRBV27,TRBJ2-3,CASSLGLGGDTQYF
TRBV5-1,TRBJ2-7,CASRLLRDRGTYEQYF
TRBV7-2,TRBJ1-1,CARGGSLTEAFF
TRBV12-3/TRBV12-4,TRBJ2-2,CASREGPPVTGELFF
TRBV5-1,TRBJ2-5,CASKGLAGGPSGETQYF
TRBV30,TRBJ2-3,CASGGRALGDTQYF
TRBV7-6,TRBJ2-1,CASSQALSGRFLRDEQFF
TRBV12-3/TRBV12-4,TRBJ2-2,CASSHHRTSGVSGELFF
TRBV12-3/TRBV12-4,TRBJ1-5,CASSPWDNNSNQPQHF
TRBV12-3/TRBV12-4,TRBJ2-5,CASVISGRQETQYF
TRBV7-9,TRBJ2-5,CASSKALAGQETQYF
TRBV7-9,TRBJ2-5,CASSLGRLVTEETQYF
TRBV5-1,TRBJ1-1,CASSLGLGTAEAFF
TRBV11-2,TRBJ2-1,CASSFAGGGRNEQFF
TRBV20-1,TRBJ2-1,CSAAPTSGSNEQFF
TRBV6-5,TRBJ1-1,CASSYSGMNTEAFF
TRBV24-1,TRBJ2-1,CATSEAAQNEQFF
TRBV20-1,TRBJ1-2,CSASPEDSRGGYTF
TRBV7-6,TRBJ1-5,CASSLEEGADSNQPQHF
TRBV5-5,TRBJ2-1,CASRVLGGSSYNEQFF
TRBV15,TRBJ2-3,CATSRGGAGLTDTQYF
TRBV5-1,TRBJ2-5,CASSGGSPAGRRETQYF
TRBV5-1,TRBJ2-1,CASSFLAGDNEQFF
TRBV6-2/TRBV6-3,TRBJ2-1,CASTSGSHDEQFF
TRBV4-1,TRBJ2-3,CASSPSLPGTQYF
TRBV9,TRBJ2-7,CASSVTGQGLDEQYF
TRBV20-1,TRBJ2-2,CSASGTQKGELFF
TRBV7-9,TRBJ2-1,CASSGRVGSSGNYNEQFF
TRBV7-2,TRBJ2-4,CASSLVGLAPYF
TRBV29-1,TRBJ2-5,CSVEPTSALQETQYF
TRBV21-1,TRBJ1-1,CASSKGSLGRTEAFF